Included here is one T cell receptor (beta chain) sequence, with context. A few counts support this clone. Its antigen remains undetermined. The record has no base qualities; no much larger clone is one base away. The cohort comprised around 690 healthy bone marrow donors. At the time of sampling, every cohort member was nominally healthy, though immune exposures that went unrecorded were likely present. The donor tested CMV seronegative, placing the donor among the 350 or so seronegative members of the cohort. A peripheral blood sample was collected from each donor, and TCR beta sequencing was performed on peripheral blood mononuclear cells. Genomic DNA extraction from the blood cell samples was performed with the Qiagen DNeasy Blood Extraction Kit. The data were obtained in a study of cytomegalovirus exposure and HLA in healthy donors (TCRdb year 2017). As for the study more broadly: An earlier analysis of roughly 500 of the donors reported under 300 Gb of sequence data and 95 million to 130 million unique TCR beta sequences obtained from some 200 million T cells. In an earlier analysis of 500 to 650 of the donors, high-throughput TCR beta sequencing was used to judge whether each TCR beta V gene segment behaved as functional or pseudogenic. The study profiled the T cell repertoires of more than 500 subjects by immunosequencing and related them to cytomegalovirus serostatus. A later genetic analysis used genome-wide SNP genotypes for about 65% of the roughly 700 donors, treating that subset as a discovery cohort. The number of typed donors differed by locus: roughly 620-630 for A, B, C, DRB1 and DQB1; 522 for DQA1; around 610 for DPA1; and about 450 for DPB1. Both class I and class II loci were covered by HLA typing, at four-digit resolution. Alongside the repertoire data, information on donor age, sex, ethnicity and CMV serostatus was compiled. An early release that covered more than 550 HLA-typed donors contained approximately 320 gigabases of sequencing data and tens of millions of unique TCR sequences. The study aimed to test whether cataloging public T cell receptors could reveal signatures of past pathogen exposure. The study combined high-throughput TCR immunosequencing, statistical association of individual TCRs with disease status, and machine learning to predict cytomegalovirus infection status. Rather than drawing on any new phenotypic data, the later analysis identified candidate immune exposures from TCR beta sequences and the way those sequences occurred across donors. All discovery cohort repertoires had been generated on a single sequencing platform. Among the roughly 380 genotyped donors, approximately 82% belonged to the genetic ancestry cluster associated with self-reported Caucasian donors. Among 300 to 450 genotyped donors of the cohort, an average of about 240,000 unique TCR beta nucleotide sequences were sequenced per donor, around 20% of them non-productive. A later analysis re-analyzed previously published TCR beta repertoires from roughly 630 donors and added high-resolution HLA genotyping to study TCR occurrence patterns. Roughly 5 DR-DQ haplotypes were handled as single units for association and clustering, since linkage in the cohort was strong. Along with the approximately 670-subject first cohort, a separate validation cohort of over a hundred different subjects was used.

Results the study describes overall, beyond this receptor: Roughly uniform sequencing depth across donors was assumed in presence/absence analyses, although this assumption may not hold. According to a later analysis, parvovirus B19, influenza, CMV and Epstein-Barr virus appeared linked to several top co-occurrence clusters. In both the original and validation cohorts, the classifier was reported to diagnose cytomegalovirus status with high specificity and sensitivity. A further reported finding was that TCR beta sequences accurately predicted the HLA-A and HLA-B alleles for most subjects in the first cohort. Assigning TCR associations to individual alleles was difficult when HLA alleles, especially DR and DQ, strongly co-occurred. For the cohort, immune exposure information was limited to CMV serostatus. A later analysis associated about 16,000 TCR beta sequences with specific HLA alleles at a false discovery rate of 0.05. Broadly in line with IMGT annotations, most TCR beta V segments showed up in productive rearrangements about 87% or about 30% of the time in an earlier analysis of 450 to 600 of the donors. The sequencing pipeline was judged likely to have produced a cluster of highly shared sequence variants as a technical artifact. According to a later analysis, TCR association rates differed among HLA loci, with DRB1 alleles showing the most associated TCRs and HLA-C alleles showing the fewest. A later analysis found that most CMV-associated TCR beta chains appeared HLA-restricted, with HLA associations seemingly driven largely by CMV exposure. In a later genetic analysis, a missense DCLRE1C variant was associated with V-gene and J-gene trimming of TCR beta chains, and the association was replicated in an independent cohort. Compared with the approximately 710-donor mean, donors in an Asian-associated ancestry cluster had fewer N-insertions in productive TCRs, according to a later genetic analysis. Correlated functional status among segregating V segments might be attributable to linkage disequilibrium, but an unknown experimental factor could not be ruled out. The study listed 150 to 200 TCR beta chains as associated with cytomegalovirus. Because counts were too low, about 15 rarely observed V segments, including chromosome 9 orphons, were left out of the earlier analysis of about 500 of the donors. Compared with equally common non-associated chains, HLA-associated TCR beta chains in a later analysis were more clonally expanded and had lower generation probabilities. In vitro tests confirmed that a few of the cytomegalovirus-associated TCR beta chains recognize cytomegalovirus antigens. Most TCR sequences were seen in very few donors, while some public TCRs were found in many individuals. Because HLA typing was unavailable for some donors at each locus, only the typed subset was used in association tests. In this cohort, only TCR beta chains were sequenced, and detectable features were limited by the absence of alpha or paired-chain data. The authors suggested that the approach could potentially be extended to other disease states and immunological phenotypes.

The method was the immunoSEQ multiplex PCR assay. A mixture of 60 forward primers for TCR Vbeta segments and 13 reverse primers for TCR Jbeta segments was used in the multiplex PCR. The CDR3 region of rearranged TCR beta genes was amplified from genomic DNA by a multiplex PCR assay. On the Illumina HiSeq System, the amplified TCR beta libraries were sequenced as 87-base-pair reads. Per the source publication's procedure: Across the 600 to 700 repertoires, a later analysis counted around 80 million unique TCR beta chains, some 11 million of which were shared by at least two donors. A nearest-neighbor algorithm error-corrected the raw reads and collapsed the reads into unique sequences, merging closely related sequences to remove PCR and sequencing errors. V, D and J gene segments were assigned by aligning CDR3 sequences to IMGT reference sequences. For a sequence to be retained, a match of at least six nucleotides was required to both a V gene segment and a J gene segment. Rearrangements were classified as productive when the CDR3 lacked stop codons and remained in frame with V and J, and all other rearrangements were classified as non-productive. Following IMGT convention, CDR3 was defined as the stretch from the second conserved V-encoded cysteine up to the conserved J-encoded phenylalanine. The earlier analysis of about 620 of the donors excluded sequences that lacked an unambiguous match to a single V gene segment. An earlier analysis of some 610 of the donors called V segments functional above 56.7% productive rearrangements and segregating when the between-donor standard deviation exceeded 5%. A statistical classification framework was developed to diagnose cytomegalovirus status using the catalog of TCR beta chain sequences. In a later analysis, TCR nucleotide sequences were compared against IMGT/GENE-DB human TR gene sequences so that V and J genes could be assigned. In a later analysis, CDR3 sequences and most-parsimonious VDJ recombination scenarios were assigned using the TCRdist pipeline. A later analysis defined each TCR beta chain by its CDR3 amino acid sequence plus V-gene family, and excluded reads lacking a unique V-gene family. In a later analysis, around 600 highly shared, low-generation-probability nucleotide sequences were removed to address suspected cross-contamination and a sequencing artifact. A later analysis calculated a clonal expansion index for each public chain from normalized within-repertoire ranks of inferred template counts. In a later analysis, generation probabilities were computed using a VDJ recombination model fitted to out-of-frame rearrangements, and the results were checked against IGoR. In a later analysis, TCR-TCR, TCR-HLA and TCR-CMV co-occurrence was scored with hypergeometric tests, and a repertoire-size bias correction was applied to TCR pairs. To estimate false discovery rates, a later analysis permuted the HLA or CMV assignments 20 times. A later analysis grouped co-occurring TCRs with DBSCAN, adding TCRdist sequence similarity when clustering within HLA-allele-positive subsets. Repertoires with fewer than 30,000 or more than 120,000 public chains, plus five repertoires with anomalous nucleotide sharing, were excluded from co-occurrence clustering. This is the immuneACCESS table as TCRdb keeps it, with only in-frame sequences that have V and J called. A part of the clones is gone; compared with another copy, unresolved V genes explain less than half, and the rest is unexplained. The D gene and trimming were derived from the DNA, and the V and J assignments and clone size from that table. A total of 95,000 to 130,000 clones appear in this sample, roughly three quarters of them only once. 1.6% of the sample rests with the top ten.

Sequencing was done on a sample of PBMCs. The TCR comes from a woman aged 18 to 35 in good health and CMV-seronegative.

The CDR3 reads CASSLAGREKLFF. DNA sequence: TGTGCCAGCAGCTTGGCAGGGCGGGAAAAACTGTTTTTT. Recombination joined TRBV5-6 with TRBJ1-4; a tentative D call is TRBD1 (5 bases match). CDR1 SGHDT and CDR2 YYEEEE are derived from the germline V gene. The CDR3 holds 13 amino acids from the cysteine to the phenylalanine. Only the CDR3 DNA stays, 39 bases, in frame from base 1. The junction shows trimming of 0 bases on V and 8 bases on J, plus 8 bases between the germline ends.